This T cell receptor (beta chain) stems from a study of T cells in Graves' hyperthyroidism and ophthalmopathy. About the research overall: Peripheral blood draws took place at initial diagnosis, ahead of any treatment.

Exclusion of patients followed from uncontrolled infection, other autoimmune disease, pregnancy or lactation. The PBMCs had their origin in approximately 10 ml of fresh peripheral blood. This clonotype came up a few times. The antigen remains undetermined. CDR3 size: 13 residues. V dropped 11 bases and J dropped 5; count of bases not matched to a gene: 6. The germline gives CDR1 MNHNS, CDR2 SASEGT. RNA transcripts served as the template for amplifying TCR beta CDR3 regions. The HTBI primer set was used in a first-round RT-PCR of the TCR CDR3. Via MiXCR, TCRdb re-called the multiplex PCR reads, giving one row per CDR3 protein. This table holds 50,000 to 60,000 distinct CDR3 sequences, less than 60% found once. Study outcomes and limitations: Patients with ophthalmopathy were separated from those with stable hyperthyroidism by a 13 V-J model.

Sequenced material: blood. J is TRBJ2-4 and V is TRBV6-1; 10 bases match TRBD1. This sequence originates from a woman aged 45-65 years with Graves' ophthalmopathy. Here the CDR3 reads CAGRQGAENIQYF. DNA of the CDR3: TGTGCCGGCCGACAGGGGGCCGAAAACATTCAGTACTTC.